The clone carrying this T cell receptor beta chain was recorded a few times. The sample comes from a study of tumor-infiltrating lymphocytes in oesophageal squamous cell carcinoma. TCRdb processed the PCR reads anew with MiXCR; each CDR3 protein has one entry. This table holds approximately 9,500 distinct CDR3 sequences, 58% found once. Sequenced: esophageal tumor tissue. The receptor was isolated from a female donor with esophageal squamous cell carcinoma.

The CDR3 spells CASSSGTVTYEQYF. In DNA form, the CDR3 reads TGTGCCAGCAGTTCCGGGACAGTGACCTACGAGCAGTACTTC. This chain connects TRBV27 to TRBJ2-7; 7 bases are a match to TRBD1. The junction had 5 bases not matched to a gene; V was cut back by 4 bases and J by 2 bases. This CDR3 has 14 amino acids. CDR1 MNHEY and CDR2 SMNVEV come from the germline V gene (reference sequence).